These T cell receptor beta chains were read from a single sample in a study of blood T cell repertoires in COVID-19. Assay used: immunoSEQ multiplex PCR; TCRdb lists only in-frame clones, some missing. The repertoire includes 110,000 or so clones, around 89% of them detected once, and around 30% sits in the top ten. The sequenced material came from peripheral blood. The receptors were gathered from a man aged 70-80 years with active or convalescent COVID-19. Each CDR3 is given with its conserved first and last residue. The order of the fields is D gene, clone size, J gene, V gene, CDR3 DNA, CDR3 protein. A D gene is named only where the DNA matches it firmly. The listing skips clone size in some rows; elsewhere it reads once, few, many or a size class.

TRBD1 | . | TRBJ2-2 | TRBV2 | TGTGCCACTACCCAGAACAGGGGGATCAAGATGGGGGAGCTGTTTTTT | CATTQNRGIKMGELFF
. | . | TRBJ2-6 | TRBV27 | TGTGCCAGCAGTTTATCCCGCGACAGGAAAGGATCATCTGGGGCCAACGTCCTGACTTTC | CASSLSRDRKGSSGANVLTF
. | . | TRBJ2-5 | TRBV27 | TGTGCCAGCAGCCGCTCCCGCCAGGATGGTGGACAAGTAGAGACCCAGTACTTC | CASSRSRQDGGQVETQYF
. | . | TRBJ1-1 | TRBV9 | TGTGCCAGCAGCGTAGGTTGGGGGGACGTGAACACTGAAGCTTTCTTT | CASSVGWGDVNTEAFF
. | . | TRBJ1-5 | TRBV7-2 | TGTGCCAGCAGCTCCCAGGGACGGGAGAATCAGCCCCAGCATTTT | CASSSQGRENQPQHF
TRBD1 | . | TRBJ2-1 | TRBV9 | TGTGCCAGCAGCGTAGGTCAGGGGGTTGGTTCCTACAATGAGCAGTTCTTC | CASSVGQGVGSYNEQFF
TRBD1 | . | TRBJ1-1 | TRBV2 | TGTGCCAGCAGCCAAAGCGGACAGGGTTCGAAAAGGGACACTGAAGCTTTCTTT | CASSQSGQGSKRDTEAFF
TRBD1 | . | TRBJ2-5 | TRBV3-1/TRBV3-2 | TGTGCCAGCAGCCAAGGGGGTGAAACAGGGGGCACCCAGTACTTC | CASSQGGETGGTQYF
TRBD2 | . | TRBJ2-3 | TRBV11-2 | TGTGCCAGCAGCTCTCGGGGGGGAATCCACACGCAGTATTTT | CASSSRGGIHTQYF
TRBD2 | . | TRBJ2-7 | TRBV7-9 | TGTGCCAGCAGCTTAGTTTCTGCCTTCCTAGCGGGAGACTTCTACGAGCAGTACTTC | CASSLVSAFLAGDFYEQYF
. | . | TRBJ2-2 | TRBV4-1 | TGCGCCAGCAGCCCAAGCGAGGGATTTGCCGGGGAGCTGTTTTTT | CASSPSEGFAGELFF
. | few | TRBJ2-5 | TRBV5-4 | . | CASSSSGQGAKTQYF